The 10 T cell receptor beta chains below all came from one sample that was sequenced in a study of T cell responses to AZD1222 COVID-19 vaccine. The protocol was immunoSEQ multiplex PCR, while the TCRdb copy is restricted to in-frame clones and leaves out a portion. This sample carries around 110,000 clones, 85% to 95% of them seen once, and the ten largest clones take just under 3%. Sample: peripheral blood, taken on day 0 of AZD1222 vaccination. The receptors stem from an adult in good health.

CDR3 nucleotides: TGTGCCAGTAGTATAGGAGGTGATCGTGCTGAAGCTTTCTTT. This gives the protein CASSIGGDRAEAFF. The gene calls are TRBV19 and TRBJ1-1; no definite D call. Looked up from germline, CDR1 is LNHDA and CDR2 is SQIVND (reference sequence). This CDR3 contains 14 residues. V lost 1 base and J lost 6, with 12 bases in between.

This chain links TRBV3-1 (or the pseudogene TRBV3-2) with TRBJ1-4; D is perhaps TRBD1 (5 bases). Trimming stripped 0 bases from V and 16 bases from J, with 12 bases between. The V gene's germline CDR1 is LGHDT and CDR2 YNNKEL (reference sequence). The CDR3 consists of 12 residues. This chain's CDR3 is CASSQEGGKRFF. CDR3 sequence (DNA): TGTGCCAGCAGCCAAGAGGGGGGTAAGAGGTTTTTT.

This rearrangement joins TRBV7-6 to TRBJ2-7; D not certain. Trimming left V 5 bases short and J 3 bases short, with 17 bases between. Germline-derived CDR1 and CDR2 are SGHVS and FNYEAQ. The CDR3 has 15 amino acids. CDR3 in amino acids: CASSPNSGSVYEQYF. CDR3 DNA sequence: TGTGCCAGCAGCCCAAACTCTGGCAGCGTCTACGAGCAGTACTTC.

The chain combines TRBV28 with TRBJ2-7; D is ambiguous. The CDR3 is made up of 14 amino acids. Germline lookup yields CDR1 MDHEN and CDR2 SYDVKM. V shed 5 bases and J shed 2 bases, with 13 bases lying between them. CDR3 residues: CASSGNVYPYEQYF. CDR3 nucleotides: TGTGCCAGCAGTGGCAATGTGTATCCCTACGAGCAGTACTTC.

J is TRBJ2-3 and V is TRBV16; 7 bases agree with TRBD2. The CDR3 is 15 residues long. The germline gives CDR1 KGHSY, CDR2 FQNENV. Trimming at V came to 5 bases and at J to 4 bases, leaving 9 bases not matched to a gene. The CDR3 coding sequence is TGTGCCAGCAGCGAAGGGGCGGGAGATTCAGATACGCAGTATTTT. Translating gives CASSEGAGDSDTQYF.

Concerning this clone: The junction and the germline gene differ at one end; a read error may be behind it. The V call is TRBV18, the J call TRBJ1-3; D is uncertain. CDR3 size: 12 residues. Germline loops: CDR1 KGHSH, CDR2 LQKENI. CDR3 protein: CASFPHPQQIHF. CDR3 bases: TGTGCCAGTTTCCCTCACCCACAGCAGATCCATTTT.

The CDR3 region is CASSIGLAGYNEQFF. The CDR3 nucleotides are TGCGCCAGCAGCATCGGACTAGCGGGGTACAATGAGCAGTTCTTC. The gene calls are TRBV5-1 and TRBJ2-1; TRBD2 matches at 12 bases. This CDR3 comprises 15 residues. CDR1 and CDR2 (germline): SGHRS, YFSETQ. V lost 4 bases, J lost 4 bases, and 3 bases stayed unmatched. Full variable domain (remainder filled in from reference TRBV5-1 and TRBJ2-1): KAGVTQTPRYLIKTRGQQVTLSCSPISGHRSVSWYQQTPGQGLQFLFEYFSETQRNKGNFPGRFSGRQFSNSRSEMNVSTLELGDSALYLCASSIGLAGYNEQFFGPGTRLTVL.

The chain is built from TRBV10-3 and TRBJ2-2; D possibly corresponds to TRBD1 (6 bases). Germline V gene sequence: CDR1 ENHRY, CDR2 SYGVKD. Trimming took 7 bases from V and 6 from J, leaving 15 bases between them. The CDR3 spans 14 residues. CDR3 nucleotides: TGTGCCATCAAAGAGTCAGGGGAAGCCGGGGAGCTGTTTTTT. This encodes CAIKESGEAGELFF.

The chain employs TRBV5-5 and TRBJ2-5, with a tentative D call TRBD2 (6 bases). This CDR3 is built from 14 residues. V was trimmed by 6 bases and J by 1 base, leaving 13 bases between them. Germline V gene data show CDR1 as SGHKS and CDR2 as YYEKEE (reference sequence). CDR3 nucleotides: TGTGCCAGCAAAGGGGAGCGGGCCCAAGAGACCCAGTACTTC. It is translated as CASKGERAQETQYF.

The chain combines TRBV5-1 with TRBJ1-1; D unclear. The CDR3 has 14 amino acids. V was shortened by 2 bases and J by 3 bases, with 11 bases between the two germline ends. The germline V gene encodes CDR1 SGHRS and CDR2 YFSETQ. DNA for the CDR3: TGCGCCAGCAGCTTTTGGGTGGCGGACACTGAAGCTTTCTTT. This translates into CASSFWVADTEAFF.